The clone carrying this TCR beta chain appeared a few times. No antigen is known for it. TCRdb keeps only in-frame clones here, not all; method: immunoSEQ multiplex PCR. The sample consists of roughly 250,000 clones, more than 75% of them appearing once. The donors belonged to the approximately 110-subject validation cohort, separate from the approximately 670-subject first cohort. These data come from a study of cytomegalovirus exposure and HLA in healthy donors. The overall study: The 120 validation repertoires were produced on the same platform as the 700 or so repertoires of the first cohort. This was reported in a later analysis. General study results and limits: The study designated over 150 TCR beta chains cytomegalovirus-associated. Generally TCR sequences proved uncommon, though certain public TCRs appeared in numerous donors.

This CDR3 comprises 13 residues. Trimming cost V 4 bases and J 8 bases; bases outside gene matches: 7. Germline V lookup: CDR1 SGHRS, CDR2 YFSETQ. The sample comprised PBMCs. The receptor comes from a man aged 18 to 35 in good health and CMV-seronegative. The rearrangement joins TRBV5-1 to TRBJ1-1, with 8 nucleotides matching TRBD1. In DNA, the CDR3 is TGCGCCAGCAGCCTTGGACAGGGTAGAGAAGCTTTCTTT. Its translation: CASSLGQGREAFF.